These 26 T cell receptor beta chains originate from one sample sequenced in a study of T cells in Graves' hyperthyroidism and ophthalmopathy. The TCR beta CDR3 regions underwent amplification using RNA transcripts as the source. Researchers ran a first-round RT-PCR on the TCR CDR3 using the HTBI primer set. TCRdb re-called the multiplex PCR reads through MiXCR, storing one row per CDR3 protein. The sample records 700,000 or so distinct CDR3 sequences, about 15% being singletons. Sequencing was performed on blood. The receptors shown here come from a man between 18 and 35 years old with Graves' hyperthyroidism.

This clonotype has more than one count but fewer than ten. The gene calls are TRBV6-1 and TRBJ1-2; TRBD1 agrees at 9 bases. V gave up 5 bases and J gave up 4 bases; unmatched junction bases: 8. Per the germline V gene, CDR1 is MNHNS and CDR2 is SASEGT. This CDR3 is 15 amino acids long. The CDR3 region is CASSPPGQGRYGYTF. The DNA of the CDR3 is TGTGCCAGCAGTCCGCCGGGACAGGGACGCTATGGCTACACCTTC.

On this clonotype itself: A read error may produce the germline difference seen at one junction end. This chain uses TRBV3-1 with TRBJ2-1; D not certain. Germline CDR1 and CDR2: LGHDT and YNNKEL (reference sequence). The CDR3 is made up of 15 amino acids. The CDR3: CASSADLYSYSEQFF. Written as DNA, the CDR3 is TGTGCCAGCAGCGCGGACCTCTACTCCTACAGTGAGCAGTTCTTC.

There are many counts of this clonotype. The chain links TRBV28 to TRBJ1-1, with D possibly being TRBD1 (5 bases). The CDR3 covers 13 residues. The germline gives CDR1 MDHEN, CDR2 SYDVKM. Trimming pared 6 bases from V and 5 bases from J, leaving 13 bases between. CDR3 DNA: TGTGCCAGCAGCCCCCCCCGACAGACTGAAGCTTTCTTT. Translated: CASSPPRQTEAFF.

The chain uses TRBV6-1 and TRBJ2-3, with 8 nucleotides matching TRBD1. CDR1 and CDR2 (germline): MNHNS, SASEGT. The CDR3 length is 13 residues. V gave up 10 bases and J gave up 2 bases; unmatched junction bases: 5. This CDR3 reads CATRTGPTDTQYF. The CDR3 region has the DNA TGTGCCACCCGGACAGGGCCCACAGATACGCAGTATTTT.

This clonotype has only a few counts. V usage is TRBV5-1 and J usage is TRBJ2-1, with TRBD2 identical over 10 bases. The germline gives CDR1 SGHRS, CDR2 YFSETQ. The CDR3 has 19 residues. The trim removed 2 bases at V and 8 bases at J, leaving 19 bases unmatched. The CDR3 reads CASSFRGRGGGLAGDEQFF. The CDR3 nucleotides read TGCGCCAGCAGCTTCAGGGGCAGGGGCGGCGGGCTAGCGGGAGATGAGCAGTTCTTC.

The chain employs TRBV27 and TRBJ1-2; unclear D gene. CDR1 is MNHEY, CDR2 SMNVEV, per germline (reference sequence). Trimming cost V 0 bases and J 3 bases, with 14 bases left between them. The length of the CDR3 is 16 residues. CDR3 in DNA: TGTGCCAGCAGTTTATCTCCACGACCGGATCACTATGGCTACACCTTC. It yields the protein CASSLSPRPDHYGYTF.

The chain links TRBV19 to TRBJ1-3; 7 bases are a match to TRBD1. Germline-derived CDR1 and CDR2 are LNHDA and SQIVND (reference sequence). This CDR3 comprises 12 residues. V trimming: 9 bases; J trimming: 3 bases; junction bases outside the gene matches: 2. This CDR3 is CASGTVGNTIYF. Written as DNA, the CDR3 is TGTGCCAGCGGGACAGTTGGAAACACCATATATTTT. Together with reference TRBV19 and TRBJ1-3, the CDR3 gives the full variable domain: DGGITQSPKYLFRKEGQNVTLSCEQNLNHDAMYWYRQDPGQGLRLIYYSQIVNDFQKGDIAEGYSVSREKKESFPLTVTSAQKNPTAFYLCASGTVGNTIYFGEGSWLTVV.

This clonotype has a count of ten or more. The chain couples TRBV28 to TRBJ2-3, with 7 bases aligning to TRBD1. Germline CDR1 and CDR2: MDHEN and SYDVKM. Losses at the gene ends were 7 bases for V and 4 bases for J; bases not matched to a gene: 14. The length of the CDR3 is 16 residues. Here the CDR3 reads CASTPAGTARADTQYF. The CDR3 nucleotides read TGTGCCAGCACCCCGGCCGGGACAGCACGAGCAGATACGCAGTATTTT.

In this sample, this clonotype turned up many times. The V gene is TRBV27, the J gene TRBJ1-1; D uncertain. CDR1 and CDR2 (germline): MNHEY, SMNVEV (reference sequence). The CDR3 length is 14 residues. Between the trimmed V and J ends, which lost 5 bases and 1 base, there was a span of 11 bases. The CDR3 region is CASSHGPGNTEAFF. For the CDR3, the DNA is TGTGCCAGCAGTCACGGACCGGGGAACACTGAAGCTTTCTTT.

This clonotype was detected ten times or more. The rearrangement links TRBV7-2 to TRBJ2-7, with 7 bases aligning to TRBD1. The CDR3 contains 13 residues. Per germline, CDR1 SGHTA and CDR2 FQGNSA. The V gene end was trimmed by 4 bases and the J gene end by 6 bases; junction bases not matched to a gene: 6. CDR3 DNA sequence: TGTGCCAGCAGCTCGGGACAGTCCCTCGAGCAGTACTTC. This sequence encodes CASSSGQSLEQYF.

This clonotype was detected only a few times. This sequence joins TRBV12-3 or TRBV12-4 and TRBJ2-5; no firm D call. The CDR3 totals 14 residues. The V end lost 7 bases, the J end lost 2 bases, and 14 bases lay between the germline ends. Here the CDR3 DNA reads TGTGCCAGCACTGAAGCATTTCTGCAAGAGACCCAGTACTTC. This sequence encodes CASTEAFLQETQYF.

This clonotype showed up just a few times. The CDR3 reads CATSAGRVDSEQYF. DNA for the CDR3: TGTGCCACCAGTGCGGGCAGGGTGGATTCCGAGCAGTACTTC. V gene TRBV24-1 combines with J gene TRBJ2-7; D may be TRBD1 (5 bases). CDR1 and CDR2 from the germline V gene are KGHDR and SFDVKD. The CDR3 is made up of 14 amino acids. V was trimmed by 5 bases and J by 6 bases, leaving 16 bases between them.

V usage is TRBV25-1 and J usage is TRBJ2-7, with 9 nucleotides matching TRBD2. Germline-derived CDR1 and CDR2 are MGHDK and SYGVNS. The J segment lost 3 bases and the V segment lost 2 bases, leaving 2 bases of the junction unmatched. The CDR3 is 14 amino acids. CDR3 amino acids: CASSEQTSGYEQYF. The CDR3 DNA is TGTGCCAGCAGTGAACAGACTAGCGGCTACGAGCAGTACTTC.

This clonotype was seen a handful of times. The rearrangement links TRBV12-3 or TRBV12-4 to TRBJ1-1; D gene unclear. Trimming left V 6 bases short and J 5 bases short, with 13 bases between. The CDR3 loop spans 13 amino acids. The CDR3 DNA follows: TGTGCCAGCAGACCCCCGAGTAGGACTGAAGCTTTCTTT. Its protein is CASRPPSRTEAFF.

There are a few counts of this clonotype. The rearrangement uses TRBV28 and TRBJ1-6; 8 positions agree with TRBD1. Germline assignment: CDR1 MDHEN and CDR2 SYDVKM. This CDR3 region has 15 residues. J gave up 4 bases and V 7 bases, and 6 bases lay outside the gene matches. Here the CDR3 reads CASKVQGVYNSPLHF. The CDR3 DNA reads TGTGCCAGCAAGGTACAGGGGGTGTATAATTCACCCCTCCACTTT.

This clonotype has ten or more counts. The chain is built from TRBV7-8 and TRBJ2-3; 9 bases are a match to TRBD2. Germline CDR1 is SGHVS and CDR2 is FQNEAQ. The CDR3 is 16 residues long. The junction had 15 bases not matched to a gene; V was cut back by 7 bases and J by 7 bases. The CDR3 DNA sequence: TGTGCCAGCATCCCTATGGGGCTAGCGGGAAAGCATACGCAGTATTTT. It translates to CASIPMGLAGKHTQYF.

This clonotype was picked up many times. The rearrangement joins TRBV28 to TRBJ2-4; D is undetermined. This CDR3 is built from 14 residues. Looked up from germline, CDR1 is MDHEN and CDR2 is SYDVKM. The V gene lost 5 bases and the J gene lost 2 bases, with 10 bases spanning the gap. CDR3 coding DNA: TGTGCCAGCAGTCTCCAGGAGACCAAAAACATTCAGTACTTC. Translated: CASSLQETKNIQYF.

This clonotype has more than one count but fewer than ten. The chain recombines TRBV20-1 with TRBJ2-1, with 14 nucleotides matching TRBD2. Germline V gene lookup returns CDR1 DFQATT and CDR2 SNEGSKA (reference sequence). With V trimmed by 4 bases and J by 5 bases, 7 bases remained unmatched. The CDR3 runs to 16 residues. For the CDR3, the DNA is TGCAGTGCTACCGGGACTAGCGGGAGTTGGCACAATGAGCAGTTCTTC. Translating gives CSATGTSGSWHNEQFF.

V usage is TRBV27 and J usage is TRBJ2-3; D gene ambiguous. This CDR3 contains 11 residues. V lost 8 bases and J 5 bases, leaving 8 bases between the germline ends. Per germline, CDR1 MNHEY and CDR2 SMNVEV (reference sequence). CDR3 sequence (DNA): TGTGCCAGCGCTAGGTTAGATACGCAGTATTTT. It yields the protein CASARLDTQYF.

This clonotype came up a few times. This chain links TRBV29-1 with TRBJ2-3; TRBD2 matches at 14 bases. Germline loops: CDR1 SQVTM, CDR2 ANQGSEA. With V trimmed by 7 bases and J by 5 bases, 17 bases remained unmatched. The CDR3 covers 18 residues. The DNA of the CDR3 is TGCAGCGCCGCCCGGGCCCCGGGACTAGCGGGAGTTCAAGATACGCAGTATTTT. It codes for CSAARAPGLAGVQDTQYF.

This clonotype occurred a few times. V and J are TRBV20-1 and TRBJ1-1, with 7 positions matching TRBD1. The CDR3 length is 13 residues. The V gene's germline CDR1 is DFQATT and CDR2 SNEGSKA (reference sequence). The V gene end was trimmed by 5 bases and the J gene end by 1 base; junction bases not matched to a gene: 4. CDR3 amino acids: CSALRDRNTEAFF. The DNA for the CDR3 is TGCAGTGCTCTCCGGGACAGGAACACTGAAGCTTTCTTT.

The chain is built from TRBV20-1 and TRBJ2-5; D may be TRBD1 (6 bases). The germline CDR1 and CDR2 sequences are DFQATT and SNEGSKA (reference sequence). Trimming removed 1 base from V and 2 bases from J, with 17 bases in between. This CDR3 comprises 16 residues. The CDR3 reads CSARVPRGHLQETQYF. CDR3 DNA: TGCAGTGCTAGAGTCCCTCGGGGACACCTACAAGAGACCCAGTACTTC.

The rearrangement joins TRBV12-3 or TRBV12-4 to TRBJ2-7; TRBD1 aligns across 8 bases. The CDR3 spans 15 residues. With V trimmed by 5 bases and J by 6 bases, 12 bases remained unmatched. The CDR3 nucleotides read TGTGCCAGCAGTCGCCCCGGGACAGGACCACGCGAGCAGTACTTC. Protein sequence: CASSRPGTGPREQYF.

The V gene is TRBV5-1, the J gene TRBJ2-3, with 10 bases lining up with TRBD2. V shed 1 base and J 1 base; nucleotides not matched to a gene: 6. The CDR3 loop spans 17 amino acids. CDR1 SGHRS and CDR2 YFSETQ come from the germline V gene. This CDR3 reads CASSLFLAGEGTDTQYF. CDR3 sequence (DNA): TGCGCCAGCAGCTTGTTCCTAGCGGGAGAGGGCACAGATACGCAGTATTTT.

V and J are TRBV10-3 and TRBJ2-3; 9 bases match TRBD2. CDR3 length equals 16 residues. CDR1 and CDR2 from the germline V gene are ENHRY and SYGVKD. V gave up 1 base and J gave up 2 bases; unmatched junction bases: 4. The CDR3 region is CAISELTSGFTDTQYF. The CDR3 DNA reads TGTGCCATCAGTGAGTTGACTAGCGGATTCACAGATACGCAGTATTTT.

As concerns this clonotype: A much larger clone lies one base from this, so it may be a read error. The chain employs TRBV6-2 or TRBV6-3 and TRBJ2-2; 8 bases agree with TRBD1. The germline CDR1 and CDR2 sequences are MNHEY and SVGEGT. The J segment lost 1 base and the V segment lost 6 bases, leaving 4 bases of the junction unmatched. The CDR3 runs 15 residues. DNA of the CDR3: TGTGCCAGCAGCGCCGGGACAGGGAACACCGGGGAGCTGTTTTTT. It specifies CASSAGTGNTGELFF.